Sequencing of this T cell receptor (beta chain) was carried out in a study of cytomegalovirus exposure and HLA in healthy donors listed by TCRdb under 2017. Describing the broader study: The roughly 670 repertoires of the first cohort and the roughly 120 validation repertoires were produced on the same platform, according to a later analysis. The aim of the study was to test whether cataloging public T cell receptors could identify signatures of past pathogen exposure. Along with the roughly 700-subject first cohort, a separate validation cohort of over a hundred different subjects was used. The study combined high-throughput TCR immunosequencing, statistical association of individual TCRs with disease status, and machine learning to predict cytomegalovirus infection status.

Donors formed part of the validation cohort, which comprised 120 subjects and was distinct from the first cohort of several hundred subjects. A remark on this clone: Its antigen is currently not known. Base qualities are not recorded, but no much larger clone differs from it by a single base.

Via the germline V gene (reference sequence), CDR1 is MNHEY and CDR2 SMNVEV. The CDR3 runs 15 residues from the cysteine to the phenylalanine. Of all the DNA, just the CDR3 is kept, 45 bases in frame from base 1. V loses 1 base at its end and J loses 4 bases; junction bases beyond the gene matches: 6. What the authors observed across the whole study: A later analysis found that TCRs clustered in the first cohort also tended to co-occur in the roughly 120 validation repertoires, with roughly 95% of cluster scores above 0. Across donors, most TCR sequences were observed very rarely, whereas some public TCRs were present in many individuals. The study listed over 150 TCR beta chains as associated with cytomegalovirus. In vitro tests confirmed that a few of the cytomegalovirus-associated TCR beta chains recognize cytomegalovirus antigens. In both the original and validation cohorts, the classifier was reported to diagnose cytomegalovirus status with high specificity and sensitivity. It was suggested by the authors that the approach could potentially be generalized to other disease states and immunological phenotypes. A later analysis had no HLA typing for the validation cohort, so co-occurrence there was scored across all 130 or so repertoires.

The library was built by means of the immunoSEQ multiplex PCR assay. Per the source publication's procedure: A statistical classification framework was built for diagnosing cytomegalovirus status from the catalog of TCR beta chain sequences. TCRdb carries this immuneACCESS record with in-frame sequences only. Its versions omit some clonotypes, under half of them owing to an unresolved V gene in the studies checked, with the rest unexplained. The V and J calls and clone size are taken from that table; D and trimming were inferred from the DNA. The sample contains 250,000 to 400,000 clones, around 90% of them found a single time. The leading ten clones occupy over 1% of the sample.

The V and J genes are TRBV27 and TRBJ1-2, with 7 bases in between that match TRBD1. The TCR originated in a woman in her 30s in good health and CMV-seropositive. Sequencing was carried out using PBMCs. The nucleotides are TGTGCCAGCAGTTTATACCAGGGGGGGTTCTATGGCTACACCTTC. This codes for CASSLYQGGFYGYTF.